This TCR beta chain was sequenced in a study of cytomegalovirus exposure and HLA in healthy donors. Study outcomes and limitations: CMV serostatus was the sole immune exposure information available. In a later analysis, at a false discovery rate of 0.05, roughly 17,000 TCR beta sequences matched HLA alleles.

The PCR ran on 60 Vbeta and 13 Jbeta primers. The repertoire was sequenced with immunoSEQ multiplex PCR; TCRdb's copy has only in-frame clones and lacks some. The repertoire has just under 65,000 clones, around three quarters of them found once; the top ten carry around 4%. This CDR3 contains 15 residues. Germline V gives CDR1 SGHVS, CDR2 FQNEAQ. The trim removed 7 bases at V and 7 bases at J, leaving 10 bases unmatched. With respect to this clone: Antigen: not known.

The source material was PBMCs. The chain has TRBV7-8 and TRBJ2-1; TRBD1 aligns across 10 bases. This receptor was obtained from a woman in her twenties or thirties in good health and CMV-seronegative. The CDR3 DNA is TGTGCCAGCAACCCCGGGACAGGGGATATTAATGAGCAGTTCTTC. It translates to CASNPGTGDINEQFF.